The present entry profiles one T cell receptor beta chain with its context. Antigen specificity is unknown. This CDR3 is 15 amino acids long. After removal of 7 bases from V and 7 bases from J, the junction contained 7 bases not matched to a gene. CDR1 is MNHNS, CDR2 SASEGT, per germline. Several immunoSEQ plates held equal portions of the genomic DNA taken from each subset. Profiling relied on immunoSEQ multiplex PCR, and the TCRdb table lists in-frame clones only, not all of them. The sample holds 600,000 or so clones, 95% to 98% seen once. The data were obtained in a study of shared clonotypes between healthy human individuals. The study, taken as a whole, reports: Sequencing of the sorted subsets was shown by rarefaction to be incomplete despite large depth.

In the naive CD8 group, cells lacked CD45RO and were positively selected for CCR7, so terminally differentiated effector memory CD45RA+ cells were left out. Sequencing was done on a sample of naive CD8+ T cells sorted from blood. The TCR originated in a man aged 25-45 years in good health. The V and J genes are TRBV6-1 and TRBJ2-1; TRBD2 matches at 13 bases. The CDR3 is CASIGTSGIFNEQFF. The CDR3 DNA sequence: TGTGCCAGCATAGGGACTAGCGGGATATTTAATGAGCAGTTCTTC.